This T cell receptor beta chain was recorded in a study of T-cell memory formation after mild COVID-19. Study at large: TCR clustering was largely donor specific. Study-level results: Contracting clones from day 15 to 85 showed balanced CD4/CD8; later expanders favored CD4+. Several responding clones turned up in pre-infection memory, indicating that cross-reactive memory may have taken part.

This clonotype has only a few counts. Its antigen is not identified. Employing constant-segment primers, 5'RACE generated TCR alpha and TCR beta cDNA libraries bearing sample barcodes and UMIs. TCRdb recomputed calls from the 5' RACE reads with MiXCR, one row per CDR3 protein. Counted here are about 250,000 distinct CDR3 sequences, just over 15% occurring once; the ten biggest clones make up 2.1%. Between the trimmed V and J ends, which lost 4 bases and 4 bases, there was a span of 25 bases. The CDR3 is 18 residues long. In germline, CDR1 is LGHNA, CDR2 YSLEER. This chain connects TRBV4-3 to TRBJ2-5; D possibly uses TRBD1 or TRBD2 (7 bases each). This receptor was identified in an adult woman who had mild COVID-19 (a few samples of this study predate the infection). Cell type and time point are not known. The specimen sequenced was PBMCs or a T cell subset sorted from them (not recorded which). CDR3 DNA: TGCGCCAGCAGCCGAAGATTGGGCAGGGGGGGGACCGGAGAGACCCAGTACTTC. Translated: CASSRRLGRGGTGETQYF.